The 5 T cell receptor beta chains below were found in one sample sequenced in a study of blood T cell repertoires in COVID-19. Profiled with immunoSEQ multiplex PCR; TCRdb holds only in-frame clones, not every one. The sample contains about 160,000 clones, roughly 85% of which appear only once. Sequencing used peripheral blood. The receptors originated from a woman between 45 and 65 years old with COVID-19, enrolled during active disease.

The chain is built from TRBV4-1 and TRBJ1-1; 9 bases agree with TRBD1. After removal of 1 base from V and 6 bases from J, the junction contained 9 bases not matched to a gene. Germline V gene data show CDR1 as MGHRA and CDR2 as YSYEKL. This CDR3 is built from 16 residues. The CDR3 DNA is TGCGCCAGCAGCCAAGGCACAGGGGGCCTTTTACCTGAAGCTTTCTTT. This sequence encodes CASSQGTGGLLPEAFF.

Only one count was recorded for this clone. The rearrangement joins TRBV30 to TRBJ2-5, with D maybe TRBD2 (6 bases). V was trimmed by 0 bases and J by 4 bases, leaving 6 bases between them. Germline values: CDR1 GTSNPN, CDR2 SVGIG (reference sequence). The CDR3 is 12 residues long. The CDR3 region is CAWSVGGETQYF. The CDR3 DNA sequence: TGTGCCTGGAGTGTGGGGGGAGAGACCCAGTACTTC. Looking up the rest from reference TRBV30 and TRBJ2-5 gives the full variable domain: SQTIHQWPATLVQPVGSPLSLECTVEGTSNPNLYWYRQAAGRGLQLLFYSVGIGQISSEVPQNLSASRPQDRQFILSSKKLLLSDSGFYLCAWSVGGETQYFGPGTRLLVL.

This clone was detected only once. This chain connects TRBV4-1 to TRBJ2-7, with TRBD2 matching over 9 bases. Per the germline V gene, CDR1 is MGHRA and CDR2 is YSYEKL. The CDR3 consists of 15 residues. With V trimmed by 6 bases and J by 7 bases, 13 bases remained unmatched. The CDR3: CASRLGGGASGEQYF. CDR3 coding DNA: TGCGCCAGCAGACTCGGCGGGGGGGCGTCGGGTGAGCAGTACTTC.

The J gene is TRBJ2-1, the V gene TRBV24-1; 7 positions match TRBD2. The trim removed 3 bases at V and 8 bases at J, leaving 12 bases unmatched. Germline loops: CDR1 KGHDR, CDR2 SFDVKD. The CDR3 loop spans 16 amino acids. The CDR3 DNA reads TGTGCCACCAGTGATGATGGCGTGCGGGGGAAGGATGAGCAGTTCTTC. Translating gives CATSDDGVRGKDEQFF.

The genes are TRBV5-1 and TRBJ2-5, with 7 bases that match TRBD1. Germline-derived CDR1 and CDR2 are SGHRS and YFSETQ. The CDR3 sequence is 15 residues long. J lost 2 bases, V lost 3 bases, and 7 bases had no gene match. Here the CDR3 reads CASSSSGQIQETQYF. CDR3 in DNA: TGCGCCAGCAGCTCTTCGGGACAGATACAAGAGACCCAGTACTTC.